This T cell receptor beta chain appears in the sequencing data of a study of regulatory T cells in long-lasting Graves disease. For TCR beta, libraries came from iRepertoire HTBI primers and Arm-PCR of CDR3 regions. Via MiXCR, TCRdb re-called the multiplex PCR reads, giving one row per CDR3 protein. The table has about 440,000 distinct CDR3 sequences, about 16% seen once. Specified time point: newly diagnosed GD, antithyroid drugs for less than 3 months. The authors made the TCR library using RNA they extracted from PBMCs. This clonotype was seen more than once but under ten times. Between the trimmed V and J ends, which lost 8 bases and 1 base, there was a span of 12 bases. CDR3 length equals 14 residues. CDR1 and CDR2 from the germline V gene are MDHEN and SYDVKM. This same sample was also part of a study on T cells in Graves' hyperthyroidism and ophthalmopathy.

The material sequenced was peripheral blood mononuclear cells (PBMCs), taken at new diagnosis, from a patient treated with antithyroid drugs. This TCR derives from a woman aged 25 to 45 with Graves disease. V usage is TRBV28 and J usage is TRBJ1-3; D is undetermined. The CDR3 is CASLRKGSGNTIYF. CDR3 DNA: TGTGCCAGCCTAAGAAAGGGTTCTGGAAACACCATATATTTT.